The 16 T cell receptor beta chains listed next were all sequenced from one sample in a study of blood T cell repertoires in COVID-19. This table comes from immunoSEQ multiplex PCR, and its TCRdb copy is limited to in-frame clones, with some not included. Here the sample spans 81,000 or so clones, roughly 80% being singletons. Sequencing was carried out using peripheral blood. The receptors derive from a woman in her 70s with active or convalescent COVID-19.

The J gene is TRBJ1-4, the V gene TRBV7-6; 11 bases agree with TRBD1. With 5 bases clipped from V and 7 bases from J, the junction kept 6 bases outside the gene matches. Germline values: CDR1 SGHVS, CDR2 FNYEAQ. The CDR3 has 15 amino acids. The CDR3 DNA follows: TGTGCCAGCAGCCCAACGGACAGGGGGCCTGAAAAACTGTTTTTT. Its protein is CASSPTDRGPEKLFF.

Points on this clone: The germline gene is not matched at one end of the junction; a read error may be the cause. The genes are TRBV3-1 (or the pseudogene TRBV3-2) and TRBJ2-7, with TRBD2 matching over 8 bases. The CDR3 is made up of 11 amino acids. Germline CDR1 and CDR2: LGHDT and YNNKEL (reference sequence). CDR3: CASSQGGGTNF. The CDR3, as DNA: TGTGCCAGCAGCCAAGGCGGGGGGACGAACTTC.

The V gene is TRBV5-5, the J gene TRBJ2-7, with TRBD1 identical over 8 bases. The CDR3 length is 15 residues. Germline V gives CDR1 SGHKS, CDR2 YYEKEE (reference sequence). Unmatched junction bases numbered 3, after V lost 1 base and J lost 0 bases. CDR3 sequence: CASSLTGGLSYEQYF. The CDR3 DNA reads as TGTGCCAGCAGCTTGACAGGGGGTCTCTCCTACGAGCAGTACTTC.

In its sample, this clone was seen a few times. The genes are TRBV6-6 and TRBJ1-4, with 8 nucleotides matching TRBD1. The length of the CDR3 is 16 residues. Unmatched junction bases numbered 6, after V lost 6 bases and J lost 0 bases. Germline loops: CDR1 MNHNY, CDR2 SVGAGI (reference sequence). DNA of the CDR3: TGTGCCAGCAGAGACAGGGGACTTGCAACTAATGAAAAACTGTTTTTT. Translation: CASRDRGLATNEKLFF.

This clone occurred a few times. The chain recombines TRBV11-2 with TRBJ1-1, with D possibly being TRBD1 (6 bases). Germline V lookup: CDR1 SGHAT, CDR2 FQNNGV. The V gene lost 5 bases and the J gene lost 0 bases, with 13 bases spanning the gap. The CDR3 loop spans 15 amino acids. CDR3 sequence (DNA): TGTGCCAGCAGCATAGGACAGATCATGAACACTGAAGCTTTCTTT. The encoded protein is CASSIGQIMNTEAFF.

The chain combines TRBV29-1 with TRBJ1-1; D is possibly TRBD1 (6 bases). The CDR3 covers 13 residues. The V gene's germline CDR1 is SQVTM and CDR2 ANQGSEA. The germline V and J ends were trimmed by 7 bases and 2 bases, with 14 bases remaining between them. The CDR3 bases are TGCAGCGCGTCCAGGACAGATAACACTGAAGCTTTCTTT. Protein product: CSASRTDNTEAFF.

The rearrangement uses TRBV18 and TRBJ2-2; TRBD1 is a possible D gene (5 bases). Between the trimmed V and J ends, which lost 3 bases and 5 bases, there was a span of 7 bases. The germline gives CDR1 KGHSH, CDR2 LQKENI. This CDR3 is 13 amino acids long. The CDR3 DNA reads TGTGCCAGCTCACCTCGACAGACCGGGGAGCTGTTTTTT. The encoded protein is CASSPRQTGELFF.

V is TRBV5-1 and J is TRBJ1-5; possibly TRBD1 for D (6 bases). Trimming took off 0 bases at V and 3 bases at J, with 16 bases between the two ends. The CDR3 is 17 residues long. The V gene's germline CDR1 is SGHRS and CDR2 YFSETQ. DNA for the CDR3: TGCGCCAGCAGCTTGGATGGTTTGGGGGCCCCCAATCAGCCCCAGCATTTT. Protein sequence: CASSLDGLGAPNQPQHF.

This chain connects TRBV18 to TRBJ1-2; 7 bases are shared with TRBD1. CDR3 length: 17 residues. V shed 2 bases, J shed 2 bases, and the junction held 11 bases outside the gene matches. Germline V gene sequence: CDR1 KGHSH, CDR2 LQKENI. The CDR3 region has the DNA TGTGCCAGCTCACCAATCCCACCGGCACAGGGGAACTATGGCTACACCTTC. Its protein is CASSPIPPAQGNYGYTF.

The chain uses TRBV10-2 and TRBJ1-1, with D hard to call. Germline CDR1 WSHSY, CDR2 SAAADI. V was pared by 5 bases and J by 6 bases, with 13 bases between. The CDR3 contains 13 residues. The CDR3 nucleotides read TGCGCCAGCAGTCAACAAGCAGGCGCTGAAGCTTTCTTT. It is translated as CASSQQAGAEAFF.

The DNA of the CDR3 is TGTGCCAGCTCACAGAGCGGGGGGGAAGAGACCCAGTACTTC. Amino acids: CASSQSGGEETQYF. The genes are TRBV18 and TRBJ2-5; 10 bases align to TRBD2. The CDR3 runs to 14 residues. Unmatched junction bases numbered 2, after V lost 4 bases and J lost 3 bases. Germline V CDR1 and CDR2: KGHSH, LQKENI.

This clone was seen many times. V gene TRBV6-2 or TRBV6-3 combines with J gene TRBJ2-6; a weak D match, TRBD2 (5 bases). CDR3 length: 15 residues. The germline V and J ends were trimmed by 4 bases and 1 base, with 8 bases remaining between them. In germline, CDR1 is MNHEY, CDR2 SVGEGT. In DNA form, the CDR3 reads TGTGCCAGCAGTTTAAGGGAGTCTGGGGCCAACGTCCTGACTTTC. This gives the protein CASSLRESGANVLTF.

This clone was seen a single time. The chain has TRBV4-1 and TRBJ2-7; tentatively, D is TRBD2 (5 bases). Looked up from germline, CDR1 is MGHRA and CDR2 is YSYEKL. The CDR3 runs 16 residues. Between the trimmed V and J ends, which lost 2 bases and 1 base, there was a span of 15 bases. The CDR3 sequence is CASSQSLGLQSYEQYF. The CDR3 DNA is TGCGCCAGCAGCCAATCCCTAGGACTCCAGTCCTACGAGCAGTACTTC.

The chain combines TRBV5-1 with TRBJ2-1, with 10 bases fitting TRBD1. The ends lost 4 bases at V and 8 bases at J; junction bases unmatched: 6. Germline CDR1 and CDR2: SGHRS and YFSETQ. The length of the CDR3 is 14 residues. CDR3 in amino acids: CASSPPGTGDEQFF. As DNA, the CDR3 is TGCGCCAGCAGCCCCCCCGGGACAGGGGATGAGCAGTTCTTC.

The chain is built from TRBV6-6 and TRBJ1-4; D is unclear. Germline V lookup: CDR1 MNHNY, CDR2 SVGAGI (reference sequence). The CDR3 covers 15 residues. V gave up 4 bases and J gave up 7 bases, with 16 bases separating them. CDR3 protein: CASSLSGRGVEKLFF. As DNA, the CDR3 is TGTGCCAGCAGTTTGTCCGGCCGCGGGGTTGAAAAACTGTTTTTT.

The V call is TRBV20-1, the J call TRBJ1-2, with D unresolved. Germline V lookup: CDR1 DFQATT, CDR2 SNEGSKA (reference sequence). The CDR3 consists of 11 residues. Trimming stripped 7 bases from V and 0 bases from J, with 6 bases between. CDR3 DNA: TGCAGTGTGTTCGCTAACTATGGCTACACCTTC. Amino acid sequence: CSVFANYGYTF.